A selection of T cell receptor beta chains follows, all from one sample in a study of blood T cell repertoires in COVID-19. Clones were read by immunoSEQ multiplex PCR, and TCRdb kept only the in-frame ones, dropping some. Here the sample spans approximately 300,000 clones, 90% being singletons. The sequencing input was peripheral blood. These receptors were taken from a woman between 40 and 50 years old with acute or convalescent COVID-19. The CDR3 runs from the conserved cysteine through the conserved F or W. The D gene is left open where the match is weak. A row's size may be missing; if present it is once, few, many or a size class.

clone_size	j_call	d_call	v_call	cdr3_nt	cdr3_aa
NA	TRBJ1-4	NA	TRBV11-2	TGTGCCAGCAGCAGCGGTGAAAAACTGTTTTTT	CASSSGEKLFF
NA	TRBJ1-2	TRBD1	TRBV7-9	TGTGCCAGCAGCTTACGGACAGGGGGCGACGGCTACACCTTC	CASSLRTGGDGYTF
NA	TRBJ2-5	TRBD2	TRBV14	TGTGCCAGTAATTATGGCGGGGGGCCCCACTACTTC	CASNYGGGPHYF
NA	TRBJ1-4	TRBD1	TRBV6-5	TGTGCCAGCACAGGGACAGTGGACAATGAAAAACTGTTTTTT	CASTGTVDNEKLFF
NA	TRBJ2-2	NA	TRBV5-4	TGTGCCACCTATAGGGGCGGGGAGCTGTTTTTT	CATYRGGELFF
NA	TRBJ1-2	NA	TRBV4-1	TGCGCCAGCAGCCCGCCCCTTGAGGTTTATGGCTACACCTTC	CASSPPLEVYGYTF
NA	TRBJ1-6	NA	TRBV10-2	TGCGCCAGCAGTGAGTCAGGACTGAGTAATTCACCCCTCCACTTT	CASSESGLSNSPLHF
NA	TRBJ1-2	TRBD1	TRBV6-5	TGTGCCAGCATCATGGACAGGGGGCGAGGTGGCTACACCTTC	CASIMDRGRGGYTF
NA	TRBJ1-2	TRBD1	TRBV19	TGTGCCAGTGCCTCAGGGGGGAAGGATGGCTACACCTTC	CASASGGKDGYTF
NA	TRBJ1-4	NA	TRBV2	TGTGCCAGCAGCTACAGGGATGAAAAACTGTTTTTT	CASSYRDEKLFF
NA	TRBJ1-1	NA	TRBV12-3/TRBV12-4	TGTGCCAGCAGAAACTGGGAGGTTACTGAAGCTTTCTTT	CASRNWEVTEAFF
NA	TRBJ2-2	NA	TRBV18	TGTGCCAGCTCACCACCGGGACTTTACACCGGGGAGCTGTTTTTT	CASSPPGLYTGELFF
NA	TRBJ2-3	TRBD2	TRBV11-2	TGTGCCAGCAGCTCCCGACTAGCGGGGGGGCTGACAGATACGCAGTATTTT	CASSSRLAGGLTDTQYF
NA	TRBJ1-2	NA	TRBV9	TGTGCCAGCAGCCCGGCCCTACCGCAGGTCTATGGCTACACCTTC	CASSPALPQVYGYTF
few	TRBJ1-1	NA	TRBV11-2	TGTGCCAGCAGCCGAGACTGGGGGGTTGAAGCTTTCTTT	CASSRDWGVEAFF
NA	TRBJ2-1	TRBD2	TRBV6-6	TGTGCCAGCAGTTATTCTAGCGGGAAATACAATGAGCAGTTCTTC	CASSYSSGKYNEQFF
NA	TRBJ1-4	NA	TRBV19	TGTGCCAGTAGTATCCATAATGAAAAACTGTTTTTT	CASSIHNEKLFF
NA	TRBJ1-2	NA	TRBV10-3	TGTGCCATCAGTGAGACAGGAGACAAAGGGGGCTACACCTTC	CAISETGDKGGYTF
NA	TRBJ1-1	NA	TRBV7-8	TGTGCCAGCAGCCCTGGACACCAGAACACTGAAGCTTTCTTT	CASSPGHQNTEAFF
NA	TRBJ1-4	NA	TRBV15	TGTGCCACCAGCAGTAGCCGGGCTAATGAAAAACTGTTTTTT	CATSSSRANEKLFF
once	TRBJ1-5	NA	TRBV19	TGTGCCAGTAGTATCCAACAGAATAGCAATCAGCCCCAGCATTTT	CASSIQQNSNQPQHF